Listed below are T cell receptor beta chains from one sample, sequenced in a study of human T cells and chemical hapten exposure. TCRdb re-called the 5' RACE reads through MiXCR, storing one row per CDR3 protein. The table shows roughly 110,000 distinct CDR3 sequences, with approximately 20% occurring only once. The receptors originated from a human donor in good health. Each CDR3 is given with its conserved first and last residue. A D gene is named only where the DNA matches it firmly. Clone size is stated in some rows and not others, as once, few, many or a class when expanded.

v_gene: TRBV5-1
d_gene: TRBD1
abundance: .
j_gene: TRBJ1-2
len: 15
CDR3aa: CASSKQGGVLYGYTF
CDR3nt: TGCGCCAGCAGCAAACAGGGGGGGGTTCTCTATGGCTACACCTTC

v_gene: TRBV5-6
d_gene: TRBD2
abundance: few
j_gene: TRBJ2-5
len: 13
CDR3aa: CASSSGTRKTQYF
CDR3nt: TGTGCCAGCAGCTCCGGGACTAGGAAGACCCAGTACTTC

v_gene: TRBV27
d_gene: .
abundance: few
j_gene: TRBJ2-1
len: 15
CDR3aa: CASSSPQDIYNEQFF
CDR3nt: TGTGCCAGCAGTTCACCTCAGGACATTTACAATGAGCAGTTCTTC

v_gene: TRBV4-2
d_gene: .
abundance: .
j_gene: TRBJ2-1
len: 15
CDR3aa: CASSQDRRENNEQFF
CDR3nt: TGTGCCAGCAGCCAAGATAGGCGGGAAAACAATGAGCAGTTCTTC

v_gene: TRBV2
d_gene: .
abundance: few
j_gene: TRBJ2-1
len: 11
CDR3aa: CASSESRTEFF
CDR3nt: TGTGCCAGCAGTGAATCCAGGACAGAGTTCTTC

v_gene: TRBV10-3
d_gene: .
abundance: few
j_gene: TRBJ2-1
len: 17
CDR3aa: CAISESTLIGLRNEQFF
CDR3nt: TGTGCCATCAGTGAGTCGACATTAATAGGTCTTCGCAATGAGCAGTTCTTC

v_gene: TRBV3-1
d_gene: .
abundance: few
j_gene: TRBJ2-6
len: 17
CDR3aa: CASSQELRARGANVLTF
CDR3nt: TGTGCCAGCAGCCAAGAGTTAAGGGCCAGGGGGGCCAACGTCCTGACTTTC

v_gene: TRBV5-1
d_gene: .
abundance: .
j_gene: TRBJ2-3
len: 13
CDR3aa: CASSPSYTDTQYF
CDR3nt: TGCGCCAGCAGCCCCAGCTACACAGATACGCAGTATTTT

v_gene: TRBV11-2
d_gene: .
abundance: few
j_gene: TRBJ1-4
len: 12
CDR3aa: CASSSGSMGEFF
CDR3nt: TGTGCCAGCAGCTCCGGATCCATGGGAGAGTTTTTT

v_gene: TRBV7-8
d_gene: TRBD2
abundance: few
j_gene: TRBJ2-3
len: 17
CDR3aa: CASSLARLGGGTDTQYF
CDR3nt: TGTGCCAGCAGCTTAGCTCGCCTGGGGGGGGGCACAGATACGCAGTATTTT

v_gene: TRBV5-4
d_gene: TRBD1
abundance: .
j_gene: TRBJ2-1
len: 14
CDR3aa: CASCPGQSYNEQFF
CDR3nt: TGTGCCAGCTGCCCGGGACAGAGTTACAATGAGCAGTTCTTC

v_gene: TRBV28
d_gene: .
abundance: .
j_gene: TRBJ1-4
len: 11
CDR3aa: CASTPGEKLFF
CDR3nt: TGTGCCAGCACCCCCGGTGAAAAACTGTTTTTT

v_gene: TRBV30
d_gene: .
abundance: .
j_gene: TRBJ1-2
len: 14
CDR3aa: CASTGDASNYGYTF
CDR3nt: TGTGCCTCGACGGGGGACGCGAGTAACTATGGCTACACCTTC

v_gene: TRBV13
d_gene: .
abundance: once
j_gene: TRBJ2-3
len: 12
CDR3aa: CASSLYPDTQYF
CDR3nt: TGTGCCAGCAGCTTATATCCAGATACGCAGTATTTT

v_gene: TRBV7-8
d_gene: .
abundance: few
j_gene: TRBJ1-3
len: 15
CDR3aa: CASSLSGNSGNTIYF
CDR3nt: TGTGCCAGCAGCTTATCAGGGAACTCTGGAAACACCATATATTTT

v_gene: TRBV3-1
d_gene: TRBD2
abundance: .
j_gene: TRBJ2-2
len: 13
CDR3aa: CASSQRGSGELFF
CDR3nt: TGTGCCAGCAGCCAACGCGGGAGCGGGGAGCTGTTTTTT

v_gene: TRBV5-1
d_gene: .
abundance: few
j_gene: TRBJ2-3
len: 13
CDR3aa: CASSLTGPDTQYF
CDR3nt: TGCGCCAGCAGCTTGACAGGGCCGGATACGCAGTATTTT

v_gene: TRBV10-3
d_gene: .
abundance: few
j_gene: TRBJ2-7
len: 13
CDR3aa: CAISGRQTYEQYF
CDR3nt: TGTGCCATCAGTGGTCGGCAAACCTACGAGCAGTACTTC

v_gene: TRBV18
d_gene: .
abundance: few
j_gene: TRBJ1-1
len: 13
CDR3aa: CASSLETDRQAFF
CDR3nt: TGTGCCAGCTCACTAGAAACCGACAGGCAAGCTTTCTTT

v_gene: TRBV2
d_gene: .
abundance: few
j_gene: TRBJ2-2
len: 16
CDR3aa: CASSERRQWNTGELFF
CDR3nt: TGTGCCAGCAGTGAAAGGCGGCAGTGGAACACCGGGGAGCTGTTTTTT

v_gene: TRBV12-3/TRBV12-4
d_gene: TRBD2
abundance: .
j_gene: TRBJ2-5
len: 14
CDR3aa: CASSPGGAEETQYF
CDR3nt: TGTGCCAGCAGCCCGGGGGGGGCCGAAGAGACCCAGTACTTC

v_gene: TRBV14
d_gene: .
abundance: few
j_gene: TRBJ2-7
len: 12
CDR3aa: CASSQAAYEQYF
CDR3nt: TGTGCCAGCAGCCAAGCGGCCTACGAGCAGTACTTC

v_gene: TRBV7-9
d_gene: TRBD2
abundance: few
j_gene: TRBJ2-3
len: 16
CDR3aa: CASSPVAGRSTDTQYF
CDR3nt: TGTGCCAGCAGCCCCGTAGCGGGAAGAAGCACAGATACGCAGTATTTT

v_gene: TRBV3-1
d_gene: TRBD2
abundance: many
j_gene: TRBJ2-3
len: 15
CDR3aa: CASRPTSGRADTQYF
CDR3nt: TGTGCCAGCAGGCCGACTAGCGGGAGGGCAGATACGCAGTATTTT

v_gene: TRBV4-1
d_gene: .
abundance: .
j_gene: TRBJ1-5
len: 13
CDR3aa: CASSQIGLGPQHF
CDR3nt: TGCGCCAGCAGCCAGATAGGACTGGGGCCCCAGCATTTT

v_gene: TRBV2
d_gene: .
abundance: few
j_gene: TRBJ1-2
len: 14
CDR3aa: CASSEEVGYYGYTF
CDR3nt: TGTGCCAGCAGTGAAGAAGTAGGCTACTATGGCTACACCTTC

v_gene: TRBV11-2
d_gene: TRBD1
abundance: few
j_gene: TRBJ2-1
len: 16
CDR3aa: CASSSFGAGTANEQFF
CDR3nt: TGTGCCAGCAGCTCTTTTGGCGCCGGGACAGCCAATGAGCAGTTCTTC

v_gene: TRBV6-5
d_gene: TRBD1
abundance: many
j_gene: TRBJ1-1
len: 15
CDR3aa: CASSSGQGANTEAFF
CDR3nt: TGTGCCAGCAGTTCGGGACAGGGGGCGAACACTGAAGCTTTCTTT

v_gene: TRBV11-2
d_gene: TRBD2
abundance: .
j_gene: TRBJ2-7
len: 15
CDR3aa: CASRQPGLASYEQYF
CDR3nt: TGTGCCAGCAGACAACCGGGACTAGCGTCCTACGAGCAGTACTTC

v_gene: TRBV4-1
d_gene: .
abundance: few
j_gene: TRBJ1-5
len: 16
CDR3aa: CASSQDRGNGNQPQHF
CDR3nt: TGCGCCAGCAGCCAAGATCGCGGGAATGGCAATCAGCCCCAGCATTTT

v_gene: TRBV20-1
d_gene: .
abundance: many
j_gene: TRBJ2-5
len: 15
CDR3aa: CSARDGRGSQETQYF
CDR3nt: TGCAGTGCTAGAGATGGTCGGGGGTCACAAGAGACCCAGTACTTC

v_gene: TRBV7-2
d_gene: TRBD2
abundance: .
j_gene: TRBJ2-5
len: 16
CDR3aa: CASSLLAGGGKETQYF
CDR3nt: TGTGCCAGCAGCTTATTGGCGGGAGGAGGGAAAGAGACCCAGTACTTC

v_gene: TRBV28
d_gene: TRBD1
abundance: .
j_gene: TRBJ2-7
len: 16
CDR3aa: CASSPRGQGSYYEQYF
CDR3nt: TGTGCCAGCAGCCCCAGGGGGCAAGGAAGTTACTACGAGCAGTACTTC

v_gene: TRBV18
d_gene: TRBD1
abundance: few
j_gene: TRBJ2-6
len: 17
CDR3aa: CASSLGQGEAGANVLTF
CDR3nt: TGTGCCAGCTCCCTCGGACAGGGGGAAGCTGGGGCCAACGTCCTGACTTTC

v_gene: TRBV7-6
d_gene: .
abundance: .
j_gene: TRBJ1-2
len: 13
CDR3aa: CASSSIEGRGYTF
CDR3nt: TGTGCCAGCAGCAGCATCGAGGGCCGGGGCTACACCTTC

v_gene: TRBV5-4
d_gene: TRBD1
abundance: .
j_gene: TRBJ2-7
len: 14
CDR3aa: CASRTGQGTDEQYF
CDR3nt: TGTGCCAGCAGAACGGGACAGGGGACGGACGAGCAGTACTTC

v_gene: TRBV4-1
d_gene: TRBD1
abundance: few
j_gene: TRBJ2-7
len: 16
CDR3aa: CASSQAQHTGDSEQYF
CDR3nt: TGCGCCAGCAGCCAAGCCCAGCACACAGGGGACAGCGAGCAGTACTTC

v_gene: TRBV19
d_gene: .
abundance: few
j_gene: TRBJ1-2
len: 13
CDR3aa: CASSLALDGGYTF
CDR3nt: TGTGCCAGTAGTCTCGCCTTGGACGGTGGCTACACCTTC

v_gene: TRBV7-2
d_gene: .
abundance: .
j_gene: TRBJ1-4
len: 15
CDR3aa: CASRIAAATNEKLFF
CDR3nt: TGTGCCAGCAGAATCGCGGCTGCAACTAATGAAAAACTGTTTTTT

v_gene: TRBV30
d_gene: .
abundance: .
j_gene: TRBJ1-2
len: 14
CDR3aa: CAWSATGLAGDYTF
CDR3nt: TGTGCCTGGAGTGCTACCGGATTGGCTGGTGACTACACCTTC

v_gene: TRBV11-2
d_gene: .
abundance: .
j_gene: TRBJ2-7
len: 12
CDR3aa: CASSPSRYEQYF
CDR3nt: TGTGCCAGCAGCCCGAGCAGGTACGAGCAGTACTTC

v_gene: TRBV5-1
d_gene: TRBD1
abundance: .
j_gene: TRBJ2-1
len: 15
CDR3aa: CASSFPDRGRDEQFF
CDR3nt: TGCGCCAGCAGCTTCCCGGACAGGGGAAGAGATGAGCAGTTCTTC

v_gene: TRBV5-4
d_gene: .
abundance: .
j_gene: TRBJ2-5
len: 13
CDR3aa: CASSWRPGETQYF
CDR3nt: TGTGCCAGCAGCTGGCGACCCGGCGAGACCCAGTACTTC

v_gene: TRBV28
d_gene: .
abundance: few
j_gene: TRBJ1-5
len: 13
CDR3aa: CASRLPVGQPQHF
CDR3nt: TGTGCCAGCAGGCTACCGGTCGGACAGCCCCAGCATTTT

v_gene: TRBV7-2
d_gene: .
abundance: few
j_gene: TRBJ1-5
len: 15
CDR3aa: CASSPEGTGRQPQHF
CDR3nt: TGTGCCAGCAGCCCCGAGGGCACAGGGCGCCAGCCCCAGCATTTT